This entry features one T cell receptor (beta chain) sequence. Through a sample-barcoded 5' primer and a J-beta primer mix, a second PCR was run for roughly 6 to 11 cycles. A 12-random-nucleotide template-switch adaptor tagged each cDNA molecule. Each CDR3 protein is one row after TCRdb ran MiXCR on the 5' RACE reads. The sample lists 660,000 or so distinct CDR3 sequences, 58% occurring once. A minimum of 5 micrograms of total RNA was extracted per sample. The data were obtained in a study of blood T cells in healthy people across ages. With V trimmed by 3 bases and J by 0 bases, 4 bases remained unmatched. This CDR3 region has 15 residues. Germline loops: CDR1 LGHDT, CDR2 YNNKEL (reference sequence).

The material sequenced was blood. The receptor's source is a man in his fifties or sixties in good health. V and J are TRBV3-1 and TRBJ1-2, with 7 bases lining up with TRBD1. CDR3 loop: CASSQRDRANYGYTF. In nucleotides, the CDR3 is TGTGCCAGCAGCCAGAGGGACAGAGCTAACTATGGCTACACCTTC.